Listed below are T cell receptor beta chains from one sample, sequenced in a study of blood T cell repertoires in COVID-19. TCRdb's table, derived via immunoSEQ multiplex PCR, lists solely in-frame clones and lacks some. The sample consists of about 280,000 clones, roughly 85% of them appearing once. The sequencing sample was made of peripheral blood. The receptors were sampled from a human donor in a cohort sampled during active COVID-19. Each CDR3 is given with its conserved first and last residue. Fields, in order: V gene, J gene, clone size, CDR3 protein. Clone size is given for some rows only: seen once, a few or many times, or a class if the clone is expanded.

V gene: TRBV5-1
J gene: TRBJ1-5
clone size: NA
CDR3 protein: CASSLVSGQPQHF

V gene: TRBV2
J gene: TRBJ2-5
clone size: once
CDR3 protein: CASSPAGRGVTETQYF

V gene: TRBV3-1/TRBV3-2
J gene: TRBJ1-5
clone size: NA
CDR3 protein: CASSQDQLVGQPQHF

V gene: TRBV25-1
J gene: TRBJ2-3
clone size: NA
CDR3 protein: CASSVEATDTQYF

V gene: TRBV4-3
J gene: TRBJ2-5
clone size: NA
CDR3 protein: CASSLNPGGARQETQYF

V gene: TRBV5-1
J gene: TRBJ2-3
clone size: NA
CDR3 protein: CASSLVYRGRADTQYF

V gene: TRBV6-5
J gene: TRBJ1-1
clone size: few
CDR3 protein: CASRYYGQGATEAFF

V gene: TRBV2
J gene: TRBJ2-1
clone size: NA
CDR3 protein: CASSPDRKLNEQFF

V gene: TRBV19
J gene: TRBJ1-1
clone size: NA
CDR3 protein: CASSMGQGCIGTEAFF

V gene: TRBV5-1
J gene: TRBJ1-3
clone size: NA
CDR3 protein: CASSPGSGNTIYF

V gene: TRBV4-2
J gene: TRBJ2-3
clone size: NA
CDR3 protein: CASSHPTAGADTQYF

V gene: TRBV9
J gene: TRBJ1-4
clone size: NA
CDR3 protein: CANRLATNEKLFF

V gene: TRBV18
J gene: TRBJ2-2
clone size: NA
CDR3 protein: CASSPVNAGLTGELFF

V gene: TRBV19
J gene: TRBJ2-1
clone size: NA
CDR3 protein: CASNLDGTSGEQQFF

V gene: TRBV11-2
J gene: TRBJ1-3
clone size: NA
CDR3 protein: CASSSPVSLSGNTIYF

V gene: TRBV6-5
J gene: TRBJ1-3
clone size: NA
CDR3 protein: CASSSTGASGNTIYF

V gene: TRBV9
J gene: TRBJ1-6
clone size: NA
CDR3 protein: CASSVDGQGANSPLHF

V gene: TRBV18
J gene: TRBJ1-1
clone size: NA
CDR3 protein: CASSMDRDTEAFF

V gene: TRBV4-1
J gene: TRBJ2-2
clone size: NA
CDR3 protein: CASSGFGGINTGELFF

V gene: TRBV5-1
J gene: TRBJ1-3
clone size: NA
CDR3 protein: CASSDRGTGVSGNTIYF

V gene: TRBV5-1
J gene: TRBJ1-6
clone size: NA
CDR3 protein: CASSPLTANSPLHF

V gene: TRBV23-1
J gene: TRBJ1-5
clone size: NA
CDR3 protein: CASSQTSANQPQHF

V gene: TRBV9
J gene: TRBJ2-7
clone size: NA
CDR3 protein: CASSGGLAETYEQYF

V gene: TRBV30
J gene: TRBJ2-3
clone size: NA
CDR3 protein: CAWSGDRGGMDTQYF

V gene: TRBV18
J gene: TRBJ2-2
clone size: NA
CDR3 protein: CASSRGGELFF

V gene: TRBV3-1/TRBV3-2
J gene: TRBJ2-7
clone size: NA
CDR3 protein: CASSPWAGSLSYEQYF

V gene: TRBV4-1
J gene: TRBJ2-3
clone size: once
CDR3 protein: CASRKQAIPSTDTQYF

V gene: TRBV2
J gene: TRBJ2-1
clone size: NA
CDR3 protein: CAIQQTGNNEQFF

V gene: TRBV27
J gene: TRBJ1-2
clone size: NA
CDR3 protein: CASSLSHPGQGGRWGGYTF

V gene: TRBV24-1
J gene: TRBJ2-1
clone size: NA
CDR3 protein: CATRSGLDYNEQFF

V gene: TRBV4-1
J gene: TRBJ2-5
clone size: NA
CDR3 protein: CASSVSPGHIQETQYF

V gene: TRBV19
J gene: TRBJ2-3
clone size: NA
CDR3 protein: CASSIGLAGADTQYF

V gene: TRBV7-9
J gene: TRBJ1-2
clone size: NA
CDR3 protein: CASSSWGDGYTF

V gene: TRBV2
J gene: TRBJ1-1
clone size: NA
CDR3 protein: CASSVGLTEAFF

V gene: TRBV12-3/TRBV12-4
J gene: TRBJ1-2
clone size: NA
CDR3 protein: CASRVESGGGYTF

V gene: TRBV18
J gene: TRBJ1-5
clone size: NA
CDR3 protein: CASSPRVLGADQPQHF

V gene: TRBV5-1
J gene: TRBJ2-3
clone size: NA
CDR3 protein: CASSPRATGFTDTQYF

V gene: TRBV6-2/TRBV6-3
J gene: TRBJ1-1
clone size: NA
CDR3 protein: CASSNGAEAFF

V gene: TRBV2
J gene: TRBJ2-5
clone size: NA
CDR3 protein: CASGPQETQYF

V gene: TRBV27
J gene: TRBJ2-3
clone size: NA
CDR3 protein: CASSLGSGGDTQYF

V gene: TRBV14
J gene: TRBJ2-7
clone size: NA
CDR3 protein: CASSQEGGRVYEQYF

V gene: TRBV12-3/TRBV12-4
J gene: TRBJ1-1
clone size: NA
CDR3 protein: CATALNRNTEAFF